This entry lists 32 T cell receptor beta chains sequenced from one sample in a study of T cell responses to AZD1222 COVID-19 vaccine. Clones were sequenced by immunoSEQ multiplex PCR, and TCRdb holds only the in-frame ones, with some missing. Altogether 150,000 or so clones are present, approximately 90% being singletons, with the ten largest covering approximately 15%. The sequencing used peripheral blood, collected on day 0 of AZD1222 vaccination. These receptors were collected from an adult in good health.

This clone was found once. This chain connects TRBV19 to TRBJ1-6, with D hard to call. With 6 bases removed from V and 5 bases from J, the gap between germline ends came to 8 bases. The CDR3 has 13 residues. Germline V gives CDR1 LNHDA, CDR2 SQIVND (reference sequence). The CDR3 is CASRGYDNSPLHF. The CDR3 coding sequence is TGTGCCAGTAGGGGGTATGATAATTCACCCCTCCACTTT.

V and J are TRBV7-6 and TRBJ1-2, with 11 bases identical to TRBD1. This CDR3 region has 16 residues. V dropped 3 bases and J dropped 3; count of bases not matched to a gene: 6. Germline loops: CDR1 SGHVS, CDR2 FNYEAQ. The CDR3 DNA is TGTGCCAGCAGCTTCGACCCGGGACAGGGGGACTATGGCTACACCTTC. It encodes CASSFDPGQGDYGYTF.

The rearrangement joins TRBV7-2 to TRBJ2-5, with 11 bases aligning to TRBD1. Losses at the gene ends were 7 bases for V and 7 bases for J; bases not matched to a gene: 8. The CDR3 has 14 residues. Germline assignment: CDR1 SGHTA and CDR2 FQGNSA. As DNA, the CDR3 is TGTGCCAGCAAAGCCGGGACAGGGGGGGTGACCCAGTACTTC. Encoded protein: CASKAGTGGVTQYF.

This clone was detected once. V usage is TRBV19 and J usage is TRBJ1-4; 12 bases match TRBD1. Germline CDR1 is LNHDA and CDR2 is SQIVND (reference sequence). Losses at the gene ends were 4 bases for V and 8 bases for J; bases not matched to a gene: 8. This CDR3 comprises 16 residues. For the CDR3, the DNA is TGTGCCAGTAGTACTTGGGGACAGGGGGCGGGAGAAAAACTGTTTTTT. Its translation: CASSTWGQGAGEKLFF.

The J gene is TRBJ2-2, the V gene TRBV19; possible D gene TRBD2, 6 bases. Germline lookup yields CDR1 LNHDA and CDR2 SQIVND (reference sequence). The CDR3 extends over 16 amino acids. V lost 7 bases and J 2 bases, leaving 17 bases between the germline ends. Written as DNA, the CDR3 is TGTGCCAGTACCACCCACGGGACTCCTAACACCGGGGAGCTGTTTTTT. This gives the protein CASTTHGTPNTGELFF.

This rearrangement joins TRBV6-7 to TRBJ1-1, with D perhaps TRBD1 (6 bases). TRBV6-7 is labeled an ORF, and its function is uncertain. The CDR3 extends over 15 amino acids. V was trimmed by 0 bases and J by 3 bases, leaving 11 bases between them. The chain's CDR3 is CASSYSTGRDTEAFF. CDR3 bases: TGTGCCAGCAGTTACTCTACAGGGAGGGACACTGAAGCTTTCTTT.

The rearrangement links TRBV4-1 to TRBJ1-5; TRBD1 is a possible D gene (5 bases). CDR3 length equals 18 residues. Trimming left V 4 bases short and J 0 bases short, with 19 bases between. Germline lookup yields CDR1 MGHRA and CDR2 YSYEKL. The CDR3 region has the DNA TGCGCCAGCAGCCCCGCCGACGGGGGGGAATATAGCAATCAGCCCCAGCATTTT. Protein product: CASSPADGGEYSNQPQHF.

This clone has just one count. The chain carries TRBV14 and TRBJ1-1, with D possibly matching TRBD1 (6 bases). The CDR3 is 16 residues long. V lost 0 bases to trimming and J lost 2 bases, with 13 bases between them. In germline, CDR1 is SGHDN, CDR2 FVKESK. This CDR3 is CASSQDLGQINTEAFF. CDR3 coding DNA: TGTGCCAGCAGCCAAGATCTGGGACAAATTAACACTGAAGCTTTCTTT.

This chain links TRBV10-3 with TRBJ2-7; possibly TRBD2 for D (6 bases). Between the trimmed V and J ends, which lost 4 bases and 3 bases, there was a span of 7 bases. Germline V gene sequence: CDR1 ENHRY, CDR2 SYGVKD. CDR3 size: 12 residues. Here the CDR3 reads CAISAGSYEQYF. In DNA form, the CDR3 reads TGTGCCATCAGTGCCGGGAGCTACGAGCAGTACTTC.

This clone was seen many times. The V and J genes are TRBV18 and TRBJ1-1; 10 bases fit TRBD1. V was pared by 2 bases and J by 2 bases, with 5 bases of the junction left unmatched. The germline gives CDR1 KGHSH, CDR2 LQKENI. This CDR3 is 16 amino acids long. The DNA of the CDR3 is TGTGCCAGCTCACCAAGGGACAGGGGAAGTAACACTGAAGCTTTCTTT. This translates into CASSPRDRGSNTEAFF.

Notes on this clone: The same CDR3 also results from other DNA sequences found in this sample. Here the CDR3 DNA reads TGCGCCAGCAGCTTGACAGCTAACTATGGCTACACCTTC. Amino acids: CASSLTANYGYTF. The chain carries TRBV5-1 and TRBJ1-2; D ambiguous. Germline CDR1 SGHRS, CDR2 YFSETQ. V gave up 1 base and J gave up 0 bases, with 4 bases separating them. This CDR3 spans 13 amino acids.

J is TRBJ1-5 and V is TRBV21-1; whether TRBD1, the table's D call, matches the DNA was not checked. TRBV21-1 has pseudogene status. The CDR3 loop spans 18 amino acids. The CDR3 reads CASSKAGDRDYSNQPQHF. CDR3 DNA: TGTGCCAGCAGCAAAGCGGGGGACAGGGATTATAGCAATCAGCCCCAGCATTTT.

The rearrangement uses TRBV5-1 and TRBJ1-6; TRBD1 matches at 9 bases. The ends lost 5 bases at V and 8 bases at J; junction bases unmatched: 8. CDR3 size: 15 residues. Germline V lookup: CDR1 SGHRS, CDR2 YFSETQ. The CDR3 bases are TGCGCCAGCAGAGTGGGACAGGGTGCCGATTCACCCCTCCACTTT. Its protein product is CASRVGQGADSPLHF.

The chain carries TRBV7-9 and TRBJ1-2; D might be TRBD1 (6 bases). Trimming shortened V by 3 bases and J by 7 bases, and 15 bases separated the two germline ends. Germline CDR1 reads SEHNR; CDR2 reads FQNEAQ (reference sequence). This CDR3 region has 14 residues. CDR3 nucleotide sequence: TGTGCCAGCAGCTTGGACAGCTTCTCGGGTGGCTACACCTTC. It yields the protein CASSLDSFSGGYTF. The full variable domain, rest sourced from reference TRBV7-9 and TRBJ1-2, is DTGVSQNPRHKITKRGQNVTFRCDPISEHNRLYWYRQTLGQGPEFLTYFQNEAQLEKSRLLSDRFSAERPKGSFSTLEIQRTEQGDSAMYLCASSLDSFSGGYTFGSGTRLTVV.

The chain has TRBV7-9 and TRBJ2-7; D is undetermined. The V and J ends lost 5 bases and 2 bases respectively, with 10 bases between them. CDR3 length equals 13 residues. Germline V lookup: CDR1 SEHNR, CDR2 FQNEAQ (reference sequence). CDR3 in DNA: TGTGCCAGCAGCGACGGAGTCGCCTACGAGCAGTACTTC. Protein sequence: CASSDGVAYEQYF.

V and J are TRBV4-3 and TRBJ1-2, with D unclear. CDR1 and CDR2 from the germline V gene are LGHNA and YSLEER. V lost 1 base and J lost 4, with 7 bases in between. CDR3 size: 13 residues. CDR3 in amino acids: CASSQVLSYGYTF. CDR3 nucleotide sequence: TGCGCCAGCAGCCAAGTCCTTTCCTATGGCTACACCTTC.

The chain carries TRBV7-9 and TRBJ2-7, with TRBD1 identical over 7 bases. This CDR3 has 13 amino acids. Trimming cost V 5 bases and J 3 bases; bases outside gene matches: 4. Germline V gives CDR1 SEHNR, CDR2 FQNEAQ (reference sequence). The CDR3 is CASSPGTDYEQYF. The CDR3 nucleotides read TGTGCCAGCAGCCCCGGGACAGACTACGAGCAGTACTTC. Combining the CDR3 with reference TRBV7-9 and TRBJ2-7 gives the whole variable domain DTGVSQNPRHKITKRGQNVTFRCDPISEHNRLYWYRQTLGQGPEFLTYFQNEAQLEKSRLLSDRFSAERPKGSFSTLEIQRTEQGDSAMYLCASSPGTDYEQYFGPGTRLTVT.

The CDR3 protein is CASSPGQESPLHF. The CDR3 DNA reads as TGTGCCAGCTCACCCGGACAGGAGTCACCCCTCCACTTT. The chain joins TRBV18 to TRBJ1-6; 7 positions match TRBD1. The CDR3 consists of 13 residues. V shed 3 bases, J shed 10 bases, and the junction held 3 bases outside the gene matches. Germline V gives CDR1 KGHSH, CDR2 LQKENI.

V is TRBV10-3 and J is TRBJ1-6; a possible D gene is TRBD1 (5 bases). The CDR3 extends over 13 amino acids. Trimming removed 7 bases at V and 7 bases at J, with 11 bases between. Germline lookup yields CDR1 ENHRY and CDR2 SYGVKD. CDR3 in amino acids: CAIKQGGNSPLHF. The CDR3 bases are TGTGCCATCAAGCAGGGAGGGAATTCACCCCTCCACTTT.

The chain carries TRBV27 and TRBJ1-5; the D is unclear. V was cut by 5 bases and J by 4 bases, with 15 bases left in between. There are 15 residues in the CDR3. Germline CDR1 MNHEY, CDR2 SMNVEV (reference sequence). CDR3 amino acids: CASSPSRSLNQPQHF. The CDR3 DNA reads TGTGCCAGCAGTCCTTCGAGATCCCTAAATCAGCCCCAGCATTTT.

The chain joins TRBV19 to TRBJ1-2; D is possibly TRBD1 (5 bases). V was cut by 3 bases and J by 8 bases, with 13 bases left in between. Per germline, CDR1 LNHDA and CDR2 SQIVND (reference sequence). CDR3 length: 13 amino acids. CDR3 nucleotides: TGTGCCAGTAGTATGGGGCAGGGAAGAGGCTACACCTTC. It is translated as CASSMGQGRGYTF.

This sequence joins TRBV29-1 and TRBJ2-3; D uncertain. Germline CDR1 and CDR2: SQVTM and ANQGSEA. This CDR3 is built from 12 residues. Trimming shortened V by 1 base and J by 5 bases, and 7 bases separated the two germline ends. CDR3 DNA: TGCAGCGTTGAAGGAATGAGAGATACGCAGTATTTT. Translation: CSVEGMRDTQYF.

On this clone itself: The sample holds other DNA sequences that translate to the same CDR3. This chain joins TRBV5-6 and TRBJ2-3; D assignment may be TRBD1 or TRBD2 (5 bases each). Trimming took 1 base from V and 1 from J, leaving 10 bases between them. CDR3 length equals 15 residues. Germline V gene sequence: CDR1 SGHDT, CDR2 YYEEEE. The CDR3 loop reads CASSLLGPGTDTQYF. In DNA, the CDR3 is TGTGCCAGCAGCTTGTTGGGACCGGGCACAGATACGCAGTATTTT.

The chain has TRBV5-1 and TRBJ1-4; TRBD1 agrees at 9 bases. Germline V lookup: CDR1 SGHRS, CDR2 YFSETQ. The CDR3 length is 14 residues. The junction had 7 bases not matched to a gene; V was cut back by 5 bases and J by 8 bases. The CDR3 region is CASSLGTGREKLFF. CDR3 nucleotides: TGCGCCAGCAGTCTCGGGACAGGGAGGGAAAAACTGTTTTTT.

The chain couples TRBV5-4 to TRBJ1-2; 8 bases map to TRBD1. V lost 2 bases to trimming and J lost 7 bases; unmatched junction nucleotides: 7. CDR3 length: 14 amino acids. The germline V gene encodes CDR1 SGHNT and CDR2 YYREEE (reference sequence). CDR3 in DNA: TGTGCCAGCAGCTTTCAGGGCAGGGGGCTTGGCTACACCTTC. Translated, it gives CASSFQGRGLGYTF.

The genes are TRBV24-1 and TRBJ1-5; TRBD1 aligns across 11 bases. The CDR3 loop spans 15 amino acids. Germline V gene data show CDR1 as KGHDR and CDR2 as SFDVKD. Losses at the gene ends were 11 bases for V and 5 bases for J; bases not matched to a gene: 10. The DNA for the CDR3 is TGTGCCAGCATATGGACAGGGGGCCGACATCAGCCCCAGCATTTT. Its protein product is CASIWTGGRHQPQHF.

The chain links TRBV7-2 to TRBJ1-6, with D maybe TRBD1 (6 bases). Looked up from germline, CDR1 is SGHTA and CDR2 is FQGNSA. V was cut by 5 bases and J by 11 bases, with 13 bases left in between. This CDR3 is built from 13 residues. The CDR3 DNA sequence: TGTGCCAGCAGCAGCAAACAGGGAACACCCCTCCACTTT. Translated, it gives CASSSKQGTPLHF.

This clone was recorded only once. Other DNA sequences in the sample encode the same CDR3. The chain employs TRBV7-3 and TRBJ2-1, with 7 nucleotides matching TRBD2. The CDR3 is made up of 15 amino acids. J gave up 0 bases and V 5 bases, and 4 bases lay outside the gene matches. Germline V CDR1 and CDR2: SGHTA, FQGTGA. The DNA of the CDR3 is TGTGCCAGCAGCCCTACTAGCGACTCCTACAATGAGCAGTTCTTC. Its translation is CASSPTSDSYNEQFF.

V is TRBV6-5 and J is TRBJ1-6; D ambiguous. CDR3 length: 15 residues. Germline loops: CDR1 MNHEY, CDR2 SVGAGI. The V end lost 0 bases, the J end lost 13 bases, and 16 bases lay between the germline ends. DNA for the CDR3: TGTGCCAGCAGTTACTCGGAGAAGATAGGAAGCCCCCTCCACTTT. Translating gives CASSYSEKIGSPLHF.

This sequence joins TRBV5-5 and TRBJ1-1, with a possible D match to TRBD1 (6 bases). From germline, CDR1 is SGHKS and CDR2 YYEKEE (reference sequence). V shed 3 bases and J shed 4 bases, with 10 bases lying between them. The CDR3 has 13 residues. In nucleotides, the CDR3 is TGTGCCAGCAGCTGGCAGGGGAGCACTGAAGCTTTCTTT. Its translation: CASSWQGSTEAFF.

V and J are TRBV5-6 and TRBJ1-2, with TRBD1 matching over 7 bases. The CDR3 spans 15 residues. Germline V gene sequence: CDR1 SGHDT, CDR2 YYEEEE. Trimming cost V 2 bases and J 6 bases; bases outside gene matches: 10. This CDR3 reads CASSFLDRDTDGYTF. CDR3 DNA sequence: TGTGCCAGCAGCTTTCTCGACAGGGACACAGATGGCTACACCTTC.

The genes are TRBV19 and TRBJ1-2; D not certain. Per germline, CDR1 LNHDA and CDR2 SQIVND (reference sequence). The V and J ends lost 4 bases and 7 bases respectively, with 16 bases between them. This CDR3 region has 14 residues. The CDR3 DNA sequence: TGTGCCAGTAGTACTGCCGGGCCCTTCCTTGGCTACACCTTC. Its translation: CASSTAGPFLGYTF.